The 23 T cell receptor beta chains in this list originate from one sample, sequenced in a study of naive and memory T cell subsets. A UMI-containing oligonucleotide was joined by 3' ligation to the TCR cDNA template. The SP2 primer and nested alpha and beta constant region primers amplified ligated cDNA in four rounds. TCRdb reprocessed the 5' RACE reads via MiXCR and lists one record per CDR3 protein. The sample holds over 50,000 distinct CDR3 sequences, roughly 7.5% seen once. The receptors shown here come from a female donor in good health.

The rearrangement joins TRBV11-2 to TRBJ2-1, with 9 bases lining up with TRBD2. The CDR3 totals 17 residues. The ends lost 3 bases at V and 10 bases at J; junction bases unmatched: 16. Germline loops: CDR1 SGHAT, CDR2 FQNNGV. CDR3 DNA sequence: TGTGCCAGCAGCTTGAGAAGCGGGGGGCGCAATCCCTGGGAGCAGTTCTTC. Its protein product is CASSLRSGGRNPWEQFF. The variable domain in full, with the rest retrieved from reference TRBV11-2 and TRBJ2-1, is EAGVAQSPRYKIIEKRQSVAFWCNPISGHATLYWYQQILGQGPKLLIQFQNNGVVDDSQLPKDRFSAERLKGVDSTLKIQPAKLEDSAVYLCASSLRSGGRNPWEQFFGPGTRLTVL.

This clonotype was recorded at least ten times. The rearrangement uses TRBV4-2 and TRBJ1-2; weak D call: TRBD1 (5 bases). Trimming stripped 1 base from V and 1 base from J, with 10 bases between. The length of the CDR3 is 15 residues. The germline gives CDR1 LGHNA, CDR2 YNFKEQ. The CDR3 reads CASSQARGINYGYTF. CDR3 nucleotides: TGTGCCAGCAGCCAAGCGAGGGGTATTAACTATGGCTACACCTTC.

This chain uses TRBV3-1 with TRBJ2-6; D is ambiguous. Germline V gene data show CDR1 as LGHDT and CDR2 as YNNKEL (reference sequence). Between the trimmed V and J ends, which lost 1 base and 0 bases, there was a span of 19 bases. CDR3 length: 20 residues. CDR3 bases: TGTGCCAGCAGCCAAGCTCGTGTTTCCGGCCCCAGCTCTGGGGCCAACGTCCTGACTTTC. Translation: CASSQARVSGPSSGANVLTF.

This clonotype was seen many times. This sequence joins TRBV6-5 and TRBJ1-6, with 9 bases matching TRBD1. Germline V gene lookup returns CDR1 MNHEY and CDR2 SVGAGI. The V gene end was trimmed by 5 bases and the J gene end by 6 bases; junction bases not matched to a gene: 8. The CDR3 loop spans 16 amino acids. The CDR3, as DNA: TGTGCCAGCAGTGATTTTGGGACAGGGCGTAATTCACCCCTCCACTTT. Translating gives CASSDFGTGRNSPLHF.

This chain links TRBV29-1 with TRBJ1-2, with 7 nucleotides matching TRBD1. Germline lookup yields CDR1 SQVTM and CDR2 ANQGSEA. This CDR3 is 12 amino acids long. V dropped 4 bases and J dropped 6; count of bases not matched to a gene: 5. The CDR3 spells CSVVTGVHGYTF. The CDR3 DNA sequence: TGCAGCGTTGTAACAGGGGTTCATGGCTACACCTTC.

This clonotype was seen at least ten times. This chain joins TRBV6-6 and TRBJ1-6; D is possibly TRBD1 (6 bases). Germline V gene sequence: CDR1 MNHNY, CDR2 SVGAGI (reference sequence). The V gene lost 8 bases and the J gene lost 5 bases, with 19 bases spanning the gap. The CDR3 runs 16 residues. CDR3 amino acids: CASFKSGGSDNSPLHF. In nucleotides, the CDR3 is TGTGCCAGCTTCAAGTCGGGGGGCTCGGATAATTCACCCCTCCACTTT.

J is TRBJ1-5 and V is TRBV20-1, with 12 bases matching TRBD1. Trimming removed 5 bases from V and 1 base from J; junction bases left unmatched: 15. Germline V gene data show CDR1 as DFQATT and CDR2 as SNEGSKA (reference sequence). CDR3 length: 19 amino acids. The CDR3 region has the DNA TGCAGTGCTGACCTGCCGGGACAGGGGGCGGGGAGGAGCAATCAGCCCCAGCATTTT. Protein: CSADLPGQGAGRSNQPQHF.

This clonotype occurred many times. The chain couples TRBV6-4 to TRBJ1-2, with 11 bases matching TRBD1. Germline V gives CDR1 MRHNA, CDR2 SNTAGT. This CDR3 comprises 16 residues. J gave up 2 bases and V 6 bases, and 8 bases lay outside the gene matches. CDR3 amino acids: CASRKEGTGGNYGYTF. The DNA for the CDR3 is TGTGCCAGCAGGAAGGAAGGGACAGGGGGGAACTATGGCTACACCTTC.

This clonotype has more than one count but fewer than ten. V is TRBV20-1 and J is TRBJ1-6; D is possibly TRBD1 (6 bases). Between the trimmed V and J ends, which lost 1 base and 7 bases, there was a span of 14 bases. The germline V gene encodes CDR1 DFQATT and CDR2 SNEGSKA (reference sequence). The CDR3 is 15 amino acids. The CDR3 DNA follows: TGCAGTGCTAGAGGGAACCACGGACAGAATTCACCCCTCCACTTT. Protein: CSARGNHGQNSPLHF.

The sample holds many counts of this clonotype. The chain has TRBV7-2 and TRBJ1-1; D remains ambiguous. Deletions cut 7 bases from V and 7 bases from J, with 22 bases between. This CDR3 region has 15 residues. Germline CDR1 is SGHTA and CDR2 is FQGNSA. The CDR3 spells CASIFNPGIRDEAFF. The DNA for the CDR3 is TGTGCCAGCATCTTTAATCCGGGGATCCGCGATGAAGCTTTCTTT.

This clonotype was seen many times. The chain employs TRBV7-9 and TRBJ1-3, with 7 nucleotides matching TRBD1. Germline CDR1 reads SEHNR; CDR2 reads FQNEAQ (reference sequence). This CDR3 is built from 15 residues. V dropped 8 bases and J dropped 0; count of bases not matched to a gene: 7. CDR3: CASRRQGSSGNTIYF. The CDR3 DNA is TGTGCCAGCCGTCGACAGGGAAGCTCTGGAAACACCATATATTTT.

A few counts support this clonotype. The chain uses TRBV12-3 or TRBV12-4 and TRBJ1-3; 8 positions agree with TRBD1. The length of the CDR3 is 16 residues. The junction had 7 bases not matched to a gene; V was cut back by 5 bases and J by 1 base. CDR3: CASSASGTGSGNTIYF. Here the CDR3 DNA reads TGTGCCAGCAGTGCTTCCGGGACAGGATCTGGAAACACCATATATTTT.

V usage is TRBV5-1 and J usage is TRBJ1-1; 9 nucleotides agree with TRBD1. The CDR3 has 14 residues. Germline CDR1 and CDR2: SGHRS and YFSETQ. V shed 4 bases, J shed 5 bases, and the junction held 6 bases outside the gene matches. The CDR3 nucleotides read TGCGCCAGCAGCGCGACCGGGACAGGGACTGAAGCTTTCTTT. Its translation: CASSATGTGTEAFF.

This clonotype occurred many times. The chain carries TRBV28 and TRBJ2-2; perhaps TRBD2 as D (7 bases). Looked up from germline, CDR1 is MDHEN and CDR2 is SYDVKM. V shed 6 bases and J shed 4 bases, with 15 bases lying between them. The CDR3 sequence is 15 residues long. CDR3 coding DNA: TGTGCCAGCAGACAAGGGGGGGGTGGCACCGGGGAGCTGTTTTTT. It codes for CASRQGGGGTGELFF.

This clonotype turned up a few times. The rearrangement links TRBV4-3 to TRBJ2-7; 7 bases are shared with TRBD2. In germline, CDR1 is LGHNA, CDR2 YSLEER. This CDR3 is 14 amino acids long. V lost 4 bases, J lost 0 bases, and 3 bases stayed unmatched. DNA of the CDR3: TGCGCCAGCAGCCCTTGGACTAGCTCCTACGAGCAGTACTTC. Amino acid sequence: CASSPWTSSYEQYF.

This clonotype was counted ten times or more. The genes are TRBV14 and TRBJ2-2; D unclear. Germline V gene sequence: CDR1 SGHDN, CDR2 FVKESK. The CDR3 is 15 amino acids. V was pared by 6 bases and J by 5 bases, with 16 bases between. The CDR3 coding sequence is TGTGCCAGCAGAGGCCAAACGACGAGGACCGGGGAGCTGTTTTTT. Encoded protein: CASRGQTTRTGELFF.

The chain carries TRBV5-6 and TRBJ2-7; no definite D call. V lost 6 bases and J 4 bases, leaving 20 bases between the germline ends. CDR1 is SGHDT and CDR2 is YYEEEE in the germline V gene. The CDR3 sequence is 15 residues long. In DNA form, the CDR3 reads TGTGCCAGCACCCACCGGGCAGGACGTTCATACGAGCAGTACTTC. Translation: CASTHRAGRSYEQYF.

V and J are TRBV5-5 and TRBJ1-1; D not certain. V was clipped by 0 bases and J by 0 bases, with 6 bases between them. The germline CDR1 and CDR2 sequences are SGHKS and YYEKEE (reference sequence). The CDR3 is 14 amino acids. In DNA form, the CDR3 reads TGTGCCAGCAGCTTGGGTCGGCTGAACACTGAAGCTTTCTTT. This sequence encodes CASSLGRLNTEAFF.

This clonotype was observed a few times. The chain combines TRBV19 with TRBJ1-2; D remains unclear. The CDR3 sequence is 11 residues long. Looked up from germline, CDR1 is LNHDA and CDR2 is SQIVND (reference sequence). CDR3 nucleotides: TGTGTTGGTGGGCAGCAGTATGGCTACACCTTC. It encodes CVGGQQYGYTF.

Here the CDR3 DNA reads TGTGCCAGCAGTGTTGAACAGGGGAACACTGAAGCTTTCTTT. This sequence encodes CASSVEQGNTEAFF. The chain uses TRBV2 and TRBJ1-1; D might be TRBD1 (6 bases). The CDR3 sequence is 14 residues long. CDR1 and CDR2 (germline): SNHLY, FYNNEI. V was clipped by 4 bases and J by 1 base, with 10 bases between them. Full variable domain (missing parts from reference TRBV2 and TRBJ1-1): EPEVTQTPSHQVTQMGQEVILRCVPISNHLYFYWYRQILGQKVEFLVSFYNNEISEKSEIFDDQFSVERPDGSNFTLKIRSTKLEDSAMYFCASSVEQGNTEAFFGQGTRLTVV.

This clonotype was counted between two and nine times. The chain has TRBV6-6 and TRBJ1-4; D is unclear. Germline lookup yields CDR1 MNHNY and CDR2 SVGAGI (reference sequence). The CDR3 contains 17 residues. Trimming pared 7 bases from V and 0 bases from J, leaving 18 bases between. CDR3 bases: TGTGCCAGCACTTTACGGGTGATCGCTGCAACTAATGAAAAACTGTTTTTT. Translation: CASTLRVIAATNEKLFF.

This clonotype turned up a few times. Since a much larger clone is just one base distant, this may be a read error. The CDR3 protein is CASSLGTRFEAFF. CDR3 DNA: TGTGCCAGCAGCTTAGGGACGCGCTTTGAAGCTTTCTTT. The chain carries TRBV7-8 and TRBJ1-1; D remains unclear. This CDR3 is built from 13 residues. The germline gives CDR1 SGHVS, CDR2 FQNEAQ. Trimming shortened V by 1 base and J by 7 bases, and 10 bases separated the two germline ends.

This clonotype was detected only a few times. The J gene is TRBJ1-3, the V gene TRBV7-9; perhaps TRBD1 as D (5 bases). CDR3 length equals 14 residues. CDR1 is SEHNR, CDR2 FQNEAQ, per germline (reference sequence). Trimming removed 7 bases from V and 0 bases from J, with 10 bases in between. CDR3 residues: CASTLGGSGNTIYF. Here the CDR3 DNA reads TGTGCCAGCACACTTGGGGGCTCTGGAAACACCATATATTTT.